This entry lists 17 T cell receptor beta chains sequenced from one sample in a study of human T cells and chemical hapten exposure (dated by TCRdb to about 2021). Library preparation used RACE. The sequencing machine was a NextSeq 500. The public reads were quality trimmed at Q25 with fastp and then assembled into clones with MiXCR by TCRdb, keeping productive beta chains. Rows are combined by CDR3 protein, so each entry shows the most common genes and DNA. This sample is represented by some 360,000 distinct CDR3 sequences; roughly 5% of them were singletons. The ten most abundant clones make up about 2.5% of the sample. The sample's time point label is to be understood as: pre-sensitization, week 0. In the paper's terms, the treatment or condition label means: therapeutic diphenylcyclopropenone sensitization with weekly scalp DPC. This specimen consisted of whole blood, obtained in connection with sensitization to the hapten diphenylcyclopropenone (DPC). These receptors came from a woman aged 45-60 years with alopecia areata. Some clones in this sample may be carry-over from other donors' samples.

The chain employs TRBV5-5 and TRBJ1-4, with D possibly matching TRBD1 (6 bases). This CDR3 has 14 amino acids. The germline CDR1 and CDR2 sequences are SGHKS and YYEKEE (reference sequence). Trimming removed 3 bases from V and 7 bases from J, with 13 bases in between. The CDR3 spells CASSWTVTSEKLFF. The CDR3 DNA is TGTGCCAGCAGCTGGACAGTCACTTCTGAAAAACTGTTTTTT.

This clonotype was seen ten or more times. The chain combines TRBV4-3 with TRBJ2-3, with TRBD2 matching over 11 bases. The CDR3 sequence is 16 residues long. The V gene's germline CDR1 is LGHNA and CDR2 YSLEER. V was clipped by 2 bases and J by 4 bases; unmatched bases: 5. CDR3 protein: CASSQYSGRAADTQYF. In DNA, the CDR3 is TGCGCCAGCAGCCAATATAGCGGGAGGGCCGCAGATACGCAGTATTTT.

The J gene is TRBJ1-1, the V gene TRBV30; weak D call: TRBD1 (6 bases). Per the germline V gene, CDR1 is GTSNPN and CDR2 is SVGIG (reference sequence). The CDR3 is 13 amino acids. V was clipped by 7 bases and J by 0 bases, with 12 bases between them. CDR3 coding DNA: TGTGCCTCTAGGGACACGGTGAACACTGAAGCTTTCTTT. Amino acid sequence: CASRDTVNTEAFF.

Ten or more counts support this clonotype. This sequence joins TRBV28 and TRBJ1-3; D unclear. This CDR3 region has 13 residues. V gave up 5 bases and J gave up 4 bases, with 9 bases separating them. Germline-derived CDR1 and CDR2 are MDHEN and SYDVKM. The DNA for the CDR3 is TGTGCCAGCAGTGCCGGGTCCGGAAACACCATATATTTT. Translating gives CASSAGSGNTIYF.

This clonotype was detected ten times or more. The chain recombines TRBV2 with TRBJ1-5, with D maybe TRBD1 (6 bases). CDR3 size: 16 residues. V was clipped by 6 bases and J by 3 bases, with 18 bases between them. Germline CDR1 is SNHLY and CDR2 is FYNNEI. The CDR3 DNA reads TGTGCCAGCAGCGCCCTGATCCGGGACAACAATCAGCCCCAGCATTTT. Protein product: CASSALIRDNNQPQHF.

This clonotype has a count of ten or more. V usage is TRBV7-9 and J usage is TRBJ2-2, with D hard to call. Germline-derived CDR1 and CDR2 are SEHNR and FQNEAQ (reference sequence). V lost 6 bases, J lost 4 bases, and 6 bases lay in between. The CDR3 is 12 residues long. The CDR3 sequence is CASRPSTGELFF. CDR3 DNA sequence: TGTGCCAGCAGGCCTAGCACCGGGGAGCTGTTTTTT.

The genes are TRBV28 and TRBJ1-1; the D is unclear. CDR1 MDHEN and CDR2 SYDVKM come from the germline V gene. This CDR3 is built from 13 residues. V shed 9 bases and J shed 2 bases, with 13 bases lying between them. DNA for the CDR3: TGTGCCAGTCGGAGGCCGCGTAACACTGAAGCTTTCTTT. This translates into CASRRPRNTEAFF.

V is TRBV4-2 and J is TRBJ1-5; 8 bases are shared with TRBD1. Losses at the gene ends were 0 bases for V and 7 bases for J; bases not matched to a gene: 5. Germline V CDR1 and CDR2: LGHNA, YNFKEQ. CDR3 length equals 15 residues. CDR3 nucleotides: TGTGCCAGCAGCCAAGAGACAGGGGCTCTACAGCCCCAGCATTTT. Translation gives CASSQETGALQPQHF.

This clonotype was counted at least ten times. The rearrangement joins TRBV4-3 to TRBJ2-3; 8 positions match TRBD2. Per germline, CDR1 LGHNA and CDR2 YSLEER. J gave up 4 bases and V 5 bases, and 5 bases lay outside the gene matches. The CDR3 sequence is 14 residues long. The CDR3, as DNA: TGCGCCAGCAGCGTGACTAGCGACGCAGATACGCAGTATTTT. Amino acids: CASSVTSDADTQYF.

At least ten counts were recorded for this clonotype. The chain is built from TRBV20-1 and TRBJ2-7; 8 bases map to TRBD2. V shed 5 bases and J 5 bases; nucleotides not matched to a gene: 11. Germline assignment: CDR1 DFQATT and CDR2 SNEGSKA (reference sequence). The CDR3 has 14 residues. Here the CDR3 reads CSARPGTSLNEQYF. The CDR3 nucleotides are TGCAGTGCTCGCCCCGGGACTAGTTTGAACGAGCAGTACTTC.

V and J are TRBV2 and TRBJ1-2; 9 bases line up with TRBD1. Germline V gene lookup returns CDR1 SNHLY and CDR2 FYNNEI. The V segment lost 11 bases and the J segment 4 bases; nucleotides outside the gene matches: 8. This CDR3 region has 13 residues. The CDR3 nucleotides are TGTGCCGGCTGGACAGGGGTGGGCTATGGCTACACCTTC. Its translation: CAGWTGVGYGYTF.

This clonotype was observed a few times. The V call is TRBV19, the J call TRBJ2-1; D may correspond to TRBD1 or TRBD2 (5 bases each). The CDR3 is 16 residues long. In germline, CDR1 is LNHDA, CDR2 SQIVND (reference sequence). The germline V and J ends were trimmed by 4 bases and 3 bases, with 16 bases remaining between them. The CDR3: CASSRGWGGNYNEQFF. The CDR3 nucleotides read TGTGCCAGTAGTAGAGGGTGGGGCGGAAACTACAATGAGCAGTTCTTC. The full variable domain, rest sourced from reference TRBV19 and TRBJ2-1, is DGGITQSPKYLFRKEGQNVTLSCEQNLNHDAMYWYRQDPGQGLRLIYYSQIVNDFQKGDIAEGYSVSREKKESFPLTVTSAQKNPTAFYLCASSRGWGGNYNEQFFGPGTRLTVL.

The chain links TRBV7-2 to TRBJ1-1, with a possible D match to TRBD1 (5 bases). This CDR3 comprises 12 residues. Trimming cost V 2 bases and J 11 bases, with 12 bases left between them. Germline CDR1 and CDR2: SGHTA and FQGNSA. CDR3 loop: CASSLSLRGAFF. Written as DNA, the CDR3 is TGTGCCAGCAGCTTATCTTTGCGGGGGGCTTTCTTT.

The chain uses TRBV20-1 and TRBJ2-1; 11 bases match TRBD2. CDR1 DFQATT and CDR2 SNEGSKA come from the germline V gene (reference sequence). The CDR3 loop spans 14 amino acids. V was pared by 3 bases and J by 4 bases, with 2 bases of the junction left unmatched. In nucleotides, the CDR3 is TGCAGTGCTAGTAGCGGGAGGGGTTACAATGAGCAGTTCTTC. Translation gives CSASSGRGYNEQFF.

The chain is built from TRBV5-1 and TRBJ1-6; D uncertain. With 4 bases removed from V and 16 bases from J, the gap between germline ends came to 21 bases. CDR3 length equals 14 residues. The V gene's germline CDR1 is SGHRS and CDR2 YFSETQ. CDR3 sequence (DNA): TGCGCCAGCAGCCCCACCCTCGGGCCGCAAGATCTCCACTTT. This gives the protein CASSPTLGPQDLHF.

This clonotype was observed at least ten times. This sequence joins TRBV20-1 and TRBJ1-4; no clear D. CDR3 length: 12 residues. The V gene's germline CDR1 is DFQATT and CDR2 SNEGSKA (reference sequence). Deletions cut 3 bases from V and 8 bases from J, with 10 bases between. As DNA, the CDR3 is TGCAGTGCTAGGGGTACAGAGGAAAAACTGTTTTTT. Translated: CSARGTEEKLFF.

V usage is TRBV9 and J usage is TRBJ1-5, with D perhaps matching TRBD1 (5 bases). The CDR3 consists of 15 residues. V lost 0 bases and J lost 0, with 7 bases in between. The V gene's germline CDR1 is SGDLS and CDR2 YYNGEE. The CDR3 DNA reads TGTGCCAGCAGCGTAGGGGGGAGTAGCAATCAGCCCCAGCATTTT. Translated, it gives CASSVGGSSNQPQHF.